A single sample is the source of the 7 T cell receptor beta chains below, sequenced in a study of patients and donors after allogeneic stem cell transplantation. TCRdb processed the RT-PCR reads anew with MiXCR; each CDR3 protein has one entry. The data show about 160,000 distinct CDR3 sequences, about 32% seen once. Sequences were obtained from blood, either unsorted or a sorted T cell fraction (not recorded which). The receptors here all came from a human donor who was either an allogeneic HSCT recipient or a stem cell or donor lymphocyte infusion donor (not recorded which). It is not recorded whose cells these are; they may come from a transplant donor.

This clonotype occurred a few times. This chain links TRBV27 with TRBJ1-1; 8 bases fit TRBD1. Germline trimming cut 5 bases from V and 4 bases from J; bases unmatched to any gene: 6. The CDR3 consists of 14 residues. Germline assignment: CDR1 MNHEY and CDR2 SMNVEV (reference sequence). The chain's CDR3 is CASSERQGLTEAFF. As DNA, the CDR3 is TGTGCCAGCAGTGAGAGACAGGGGCTCACTGAAGCTTTCTTT.

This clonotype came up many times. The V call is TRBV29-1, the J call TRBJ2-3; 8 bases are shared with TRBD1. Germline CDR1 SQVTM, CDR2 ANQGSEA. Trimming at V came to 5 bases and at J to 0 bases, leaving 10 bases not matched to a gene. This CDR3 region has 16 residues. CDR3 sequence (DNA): TGCAGCGTTTCGCCCCGGACAGGGAGGAGCACAGATACGCAGTATTTT. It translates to CSVSPRTGRSTDTQYF.

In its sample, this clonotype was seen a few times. The CDR3 spells CASSSRQLEAFF. The CDR3 nucleotides read TGTGCCAGCAGCTCTCGCCAACTAGAAGCTTTCTTT. The chain has TRBV5-5 and TRBJ1-1; D gene ambiguous. Trimming removed 3 bases at V and 8 bases at J, with 11 bases between. The germline V gene has CDR1 SGHKS and CDR2 YYEKEE (reference sequence). The CDR3 consists of 12 residues.

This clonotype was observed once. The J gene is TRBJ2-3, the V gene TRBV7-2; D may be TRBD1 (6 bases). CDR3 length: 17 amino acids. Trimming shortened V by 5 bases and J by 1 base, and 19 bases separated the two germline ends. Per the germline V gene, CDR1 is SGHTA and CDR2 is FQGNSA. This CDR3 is CASSQYGTSSGTDTQYF. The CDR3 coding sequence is TGTGCCAGCAGCCAGTATGGGACATCATCTGGCACAGATACGCAGTATTTT.

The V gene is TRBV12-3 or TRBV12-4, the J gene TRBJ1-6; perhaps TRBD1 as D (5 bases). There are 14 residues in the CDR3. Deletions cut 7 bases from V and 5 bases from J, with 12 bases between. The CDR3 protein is CASTQGGHNSPLHF. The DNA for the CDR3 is TGTGCCAGCACCCAGGGTGGCCATAATTCACCCCTCCACTTT.

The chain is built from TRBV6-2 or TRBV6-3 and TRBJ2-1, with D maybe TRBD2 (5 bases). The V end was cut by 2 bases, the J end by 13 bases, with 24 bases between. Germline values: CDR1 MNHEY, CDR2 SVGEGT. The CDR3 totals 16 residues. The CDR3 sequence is CASSYRLPTSDRLQFF. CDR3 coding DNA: TGTGCCAGCAGTTACCGTCTCCCAACTAGTGACCGACTCCAGTTCTTC.

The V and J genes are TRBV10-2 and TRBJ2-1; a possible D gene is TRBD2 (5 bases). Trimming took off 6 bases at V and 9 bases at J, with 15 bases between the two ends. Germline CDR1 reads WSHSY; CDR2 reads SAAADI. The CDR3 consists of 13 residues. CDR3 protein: CASRTYHEGEQFF. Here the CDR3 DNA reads TGCGCCAGCAGAACTTACCACGAGGGTGAGCAGTTCTTC.